These 3 T cell receptor beta chains share one sample of origin, sequenced in a study of blood T cell repertoires in COVID-19. Clones were read by immunoSEQ multiplex PCR, and TCRdb kept only the in-frame ones, dropping some. In the table there are 150,000 to 200,000 clones, about 86% of which are singletons. Specimen: peripheral blood. These receptors originate from a woman older than 75 with acute or convalescent COVID-19.

This clone has a single count. V usage is TRBV19 and J usage is TRBJ1-6; D not certain. Germline V gene sequence: CDR1 LNHDA, CDR2 SQIVND (reference sequence). The length of the CDR3 is 16 residues. The V gene lost 5 bases and the J gene lost 0 bases, with 11 bases spanning the gap. The CDR3 protein is CASSATGSSYNSPLHF. CDR3 in DNA: TGTGCCAGTAGTGCGACGGGGAGCTCCTATAATTCACCCCTCCACTTT.

The chain is built from TRBV4-1 and TRBJ1-2; TRBD1 matches at 8 bases. Germline CDR1 and CDR2: MGHRA and YSYEKL. The V segment lost 5 bases and the J segment 4 bases; nucleotides outside the gene matches: 9. The CDR3 loop spans 15 amino acids. The CDR3 region is CASSDRQGQGYGYTF. In DNA, the CDR3 is TGCGCCAGCAGCGACCGACAGGGGCAGGGCTATGGCTACACCTTC.

V and J are TRBV11-2 and TRBJ2-3; the D gene is possibly TRBD1 (5 bases). With 5 bases removed from V and 2 bases from J, the gap between germline ends came to 11 bases. Germline values: CDR1 SGHAT, CDR2 FQNNGV. CDR3 size: 14 residues. The CDR3 reads CASSPGLSTDTQYF. CDR3 nucleotides: TGTGCCAGCAGCCCAGGGTTATCCACAGATACGCAGTATTTT.